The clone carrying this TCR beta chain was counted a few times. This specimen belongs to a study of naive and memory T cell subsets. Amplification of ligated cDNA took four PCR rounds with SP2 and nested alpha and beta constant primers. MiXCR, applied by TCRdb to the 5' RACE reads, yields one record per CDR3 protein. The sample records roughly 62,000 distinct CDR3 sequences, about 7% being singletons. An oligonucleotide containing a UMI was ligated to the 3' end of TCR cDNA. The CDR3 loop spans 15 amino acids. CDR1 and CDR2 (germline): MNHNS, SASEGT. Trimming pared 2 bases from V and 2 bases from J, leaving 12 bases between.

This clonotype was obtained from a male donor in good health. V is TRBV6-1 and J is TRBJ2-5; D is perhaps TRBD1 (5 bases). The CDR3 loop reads CASSESLGPQETQYF. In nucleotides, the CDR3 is TGTGCCAGCAGTGAAAGTCTGGGGCCACAAGAGACCCAGTACTTC.